This TCR beta chain stems from a study of blood T cell repertoires in COVID-19. Overall study: Collection of acute and convalescent COVID-19 samples took place in the United States, Italy and Spain.

Deletions cut 3 bases from V and 7 bases from J, with 19 bases between. Germline V gene data show CDR1 as KGHSH and CDR2 as LQKENI. The CDR3 spans 16 residues. This clone was observed a single time. In the authors' methods: It was from reference gene primer amplification that nucleated cell counts were estimated. The data were produced by immunoSEQ multiplex PCR, yet TCRdb's version contains in-frame clones alone and is incomplete. The V and J calls and clone size are taken from that table; D and trimming were inferred from the DNA. The sample records tens of thousands of clones, 90% being singletons.

This chain joins TRBV18 and TRBJ2-1; possibly TRBD2 for D (5 bases). The source material was peripheral blood. The TCR comes from a man aged 45-65 years with COVID-19, enrolled during active disease. The CDR3 loop reads CASSPQAAAGINEQFF. The CDR3 DNA sequence: TGTGCCAGCTCACCGCAAGCAGCGGCCGGTATAAATGAGCAGTTCTTC.